Sequencing of this T cell receptor beta chain was carried out in a study of shared clonotypes between healthy human individuals. Details on this clone: Its antigen is not identified.

General study points: The small donor group covered limited genetic and exposure diversity. Expectations were that clonotype sharing among donors would be affected by sequencing depth.

From germline, CDR1 is PRHDT and CDR2 FYEKMQ (reference sequence). This CDR3 comprises 16 residues. V was pared by 5 bases and J by 4 bases, with 18 bases between. Deep-level assay runs were performed. Replicate PCRs run on unsorted PBMC used roughly 0.3 ug DNA, which was approximately 30,000 T cell genomes. Sequencing used immunoSEQ multiplex PCR; TCRdb keeps in-frame clones, though not all of them. This sample has roughly 500,000 clones, with 70% to 85% found just once. This sequence was found in a woman aged 40 to 50 in good health. Some clones in this sample may be carry-over from other donors' samples. The source material was PBMCs. This chain connects TRBV13 to TRBJ2-1; D is undetermined. The CDR3 sequence: CASSLEVGSVYNEQFF. DNA of the CDR3: TGTGCCAGCAGCCTCGAGGTGGGGTCCGTGTACAATGAGCAGTTCTTC.